Only one count was recorded for the clone carrying this TCR beta chain. Its antigen is not identified. RNA transcripts were the template for amplifying TCR beta CDR3 regions. An initial round of RT-PCR targeting the TCR CDR3 relied on the HTBI primer set. TCRdb used MiXCR to reprocess the multiplex PCR reads, holding one entry per CDR3 protein. The sample shows roughly 380,000 distinct CDR3 sequences, approximately 13% of them seen only once. CDR1 is MNHNS, CDR2 SASEGT, per germline. This CDR3 has 12 residues. The data belong to a study of T cells in Graves' hyperthyroidism and ophthalmopathy. At the level of the study: The blood sample was taken at first diagnosis, before treatment began. General study results and limits: Most thyroid clonotypes with frequency above 0.001 were detected in blood. Using 13 V-J features, a model discriminated ophthalmopathy from stable hyperthyroidism.

The genes are TRBV6-1 and TRBJ2-7; TRBD1 or TRBD2 may be the D gene (5 bases each). The receptor was isolated from a woman in her sixties with Graves' hyperthyroidism. The material sequenced was blood. The CDR3, as DNA: TGTGGCACCGGGACCCGAGGCTACGAGCAGTACTTC. Amino acids: CGTGTRGYEQYF.